This T cell receptor (beta chain) was identified in a study of STAT5B mutations in CD4+ large granular lymphocyte leukemia. CDR3 length equals 15 residues. J was trimmed by 0 bases and V by 8 bases; bases with no gene match: 8. In germline, CDR1 is LNHNV, CDR2 YYDKDF (reference sequence). This clone was seen a single time. Assay: immunoSEQ multiplex PCR; the TCRdb copy retains only in-frame clones and omits some. The table lists approximately 31,000 clones, about 76% of them singletons. This receptor was identified in a human donor in good health. What was sequenced was CD4+ T cells from blood buffy coats. V gene TRBV15 combines with J gene TRBJ2-3, with 7 bases that match TRBD2. CDR3 loop: CATSKWGGSTDTQYF. Written as DNA, the CDR3 is TGTGCCACCTCGAAGTGGGGGGGAAGCACAGATACGCAGTATTTT.